The present entry profiles one T cell receptor (beta chain) with its context. These data come from a study of blood T cell repertoires in COVID-19. Study details: Material from acute and convalescent COVID-19 was sourced from the United States, Italy and Spain. Sample material is recorded as cDNA or gDNA derived from T cells, B-cell-depleted T cells, or PBMCs.

In the study's own analysis: For nucleated cells, counts were estimated from reference gene primer amplification. Using immunoSEQ multiplex PCR, the repertoire was profiled, and TCRdb retains in-frame clones only, with some absent. Clonal size and the V and J genes are those of that table, whereas D and trimming came from the DNA. Among tens of thousands of clones, 85% to 90% were seen once, and the ten largest hold roughly 10%. The source is a human donor in a cohort sampled during active COVID-19. The source material was peripheral blood.

The CDR3 nucleotides are TGTGCCACCAGTGACCCCGGGACTAGCACAGATACGCAGTATTTT. Its translation: CATSDPGTSTDTQYF. The genes are TRBV24-1 and TRBJ2-3; tentative D call: TRBD2 (6 bases). V lost 4 bases, J lost 0 bases, and 10 bases lay in between. This CDR3 contains 15 residues. CDR1 and CDR2 (germline): KGHDR, SFDVKD.